The present TCR beta chain was sequenced within a study of cytomegalovirus exposure and HLA in healthy donors. Trimming left V 0 bases short and J 1 base short, with 10 bases between. Germline V gene lookup returns CDR1 MNHNS and CDR2 SASEGT. The CDR3 covers 16 residues. Vbeta (60) and Jbeta (13) primers were used in the PCR. Sequenced by immunoSEQ multiplex PCR; TCRdb stores in-frame clones only, minus some. The table has about 200,000 clones, 65% to 85% seen once. Only a few counts were recorded for this clone. This chain connects TRBV6-1 to TRBJ1-3; weak D call: TRBD1 (6 bases). The source material was PBMCs. This TCR was sampled from a boy under 10 years old in good health and CMV-seronegative. The CDR3 DNA sequence: TGTGCCAGCAGTGAAGCGGACAGAATTTCTGGAAACACCATATATTTT. This codes for CASSEADRISGNTIYF.